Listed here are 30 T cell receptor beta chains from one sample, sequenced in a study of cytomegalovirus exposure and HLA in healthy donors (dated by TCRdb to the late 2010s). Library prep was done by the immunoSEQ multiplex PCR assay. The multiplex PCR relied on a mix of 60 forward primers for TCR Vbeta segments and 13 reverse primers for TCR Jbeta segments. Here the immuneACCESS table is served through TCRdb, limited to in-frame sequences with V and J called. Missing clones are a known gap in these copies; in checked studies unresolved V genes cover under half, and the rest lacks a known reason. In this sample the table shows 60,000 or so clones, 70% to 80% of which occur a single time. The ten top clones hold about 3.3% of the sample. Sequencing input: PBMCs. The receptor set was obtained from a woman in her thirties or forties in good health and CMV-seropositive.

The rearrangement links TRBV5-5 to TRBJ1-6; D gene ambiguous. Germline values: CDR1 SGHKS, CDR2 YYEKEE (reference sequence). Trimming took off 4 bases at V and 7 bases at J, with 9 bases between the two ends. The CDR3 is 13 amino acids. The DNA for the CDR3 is TGTGCCAGCAGCACCGAACAGAATTCACCCCTCCACTTT. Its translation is CASSTEQNSPLHF. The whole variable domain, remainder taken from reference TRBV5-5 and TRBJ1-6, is DAGVTQSPTHLIKTRGQQVTLRCSPISGHKSVSWYQQVLGQGPQFIFQYYEKEERGRGNFPDRFSARQFPNYSSELNVNALLLGDSALYLCASSTEQNSPLHFGNGTRLTVT.

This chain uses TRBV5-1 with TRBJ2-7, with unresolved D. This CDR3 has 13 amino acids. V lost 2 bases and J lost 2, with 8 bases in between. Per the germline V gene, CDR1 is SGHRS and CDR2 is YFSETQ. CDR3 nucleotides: TGCGCCAGCAGCTTCTCCCAGGCCTACGAGCAGTACTTC. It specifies CASSFSQAYEQYF.

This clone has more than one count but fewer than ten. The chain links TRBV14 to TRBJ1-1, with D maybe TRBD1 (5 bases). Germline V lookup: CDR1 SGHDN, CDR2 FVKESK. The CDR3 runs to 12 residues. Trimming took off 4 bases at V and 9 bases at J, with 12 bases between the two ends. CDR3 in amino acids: CASSPQRGKAFF. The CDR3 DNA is TGTGCCAGCAGCCCACAGCGGGGGAAAGCTTTCTTT.

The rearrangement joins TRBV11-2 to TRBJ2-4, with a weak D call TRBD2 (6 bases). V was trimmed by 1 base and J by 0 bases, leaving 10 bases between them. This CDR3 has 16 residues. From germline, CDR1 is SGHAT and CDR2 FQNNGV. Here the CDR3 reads CASSLGDLLAKNIQYF. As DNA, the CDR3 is TGTGCCAGCAGCTTAGGGGACTTACTAGCCAAAAACATTCAGTACTTC.

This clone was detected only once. The CDR3: CASSLVGGSTNEKLFF. The CDR3 nucleotides are TGTGCCAGCAGCTTAGTAGGGGGCTCAACTAATGAAAAACTGTTTTTT. This chain links TRBV7-9 with TRBJ1-4, with TRBD1 matching over 7 bases. The V gene end was trimmed by 1 base and the J gene end by 0 bases; junction bases not matched to a gene: 2. This CDR3 region has 16 residues. Germline CDR1 and CDR2: SEHNR and FQNEAQ (reference sequence).

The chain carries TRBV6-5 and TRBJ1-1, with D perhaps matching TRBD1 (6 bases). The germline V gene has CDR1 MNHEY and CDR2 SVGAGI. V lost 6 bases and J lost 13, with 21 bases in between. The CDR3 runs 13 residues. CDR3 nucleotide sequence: TGTGCCAGCAGAAAACAGGGCGCCCTATTGGTTTTCTTT. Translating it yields CASRKQGALLVFF.

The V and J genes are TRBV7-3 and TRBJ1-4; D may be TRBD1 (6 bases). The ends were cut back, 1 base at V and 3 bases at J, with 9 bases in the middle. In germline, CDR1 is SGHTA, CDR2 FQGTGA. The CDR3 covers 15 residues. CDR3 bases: TGTGCCAGCAGCTTAAGAGGACAGCCTAATGAAAAACTGTTTTTT. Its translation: CASSLRGQPNEKLFF.

CDR3 nucleotides: TGCGCCAGCAGCTTGTCGCAGGGGGGAAACACCATATATTTT. It encodes CASSLSQGGNTIYF. J is TRBJ1-3 and V is TRBV5-1; D perhaps matches TRBD1 (6 bases). CDR1 and CDR2 (germline): SGHRS, YFSETQ. Trimming took 1 base from V and 4 from J, leaving 9 bases between them. The CDR3 has 14 residues.

In nucleotides, the CDR3 is TGTGCCAGCAGCTCCAAGAGATCTCGGGGTGAAAAACTGTTTTTT. This translates into CASSSKRSRGEKLFF. The V call is TRBV5-6, the J call TRBJ1-4; D unclear. Looked up from germline, CDR1 is SGHDT and CDR2 is YYEEEE. This CDR3 is 15 amino acids long. Trimming cost V 3 bases and J 7 bases, with 16 bases left between them.

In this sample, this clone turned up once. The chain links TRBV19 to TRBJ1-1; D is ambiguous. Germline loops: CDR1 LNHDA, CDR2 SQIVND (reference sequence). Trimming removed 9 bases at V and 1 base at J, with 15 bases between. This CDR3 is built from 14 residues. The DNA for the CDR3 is TGTGCCAGCCGGATCGGGGAGGGGAACACTGAAGCTTTCTTT. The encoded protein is CASRIGEGNTEAFF. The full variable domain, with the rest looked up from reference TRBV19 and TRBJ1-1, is DGGITQSPKYLFRKEGQNVTLSCEQNLNHDAMYWYRQDPGQGLRLIYYSQIVNDFQKGDIAEGYSVSREKKESFPLTVTSAQKNPTAFYLCASRIGEGNTEAFFGQGTRLTVV.

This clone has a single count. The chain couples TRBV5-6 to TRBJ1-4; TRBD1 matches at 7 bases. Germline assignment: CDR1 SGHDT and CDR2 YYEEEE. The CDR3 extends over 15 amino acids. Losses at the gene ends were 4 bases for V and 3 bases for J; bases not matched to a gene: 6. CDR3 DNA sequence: TGTGCCAGCAGCCGGGACAGACGGGCTAATGAAAAACTGTTTTTT. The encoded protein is CASSRDRRANEKLFF.

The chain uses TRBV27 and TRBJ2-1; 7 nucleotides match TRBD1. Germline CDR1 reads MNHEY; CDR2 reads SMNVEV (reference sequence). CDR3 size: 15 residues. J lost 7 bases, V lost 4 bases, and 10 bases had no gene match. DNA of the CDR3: TGTGCCAGCAGTTCCCGGACAGGTTCCACAAATGAGCAGTTCTTC. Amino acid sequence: CASSSRTGSTNEQFF.

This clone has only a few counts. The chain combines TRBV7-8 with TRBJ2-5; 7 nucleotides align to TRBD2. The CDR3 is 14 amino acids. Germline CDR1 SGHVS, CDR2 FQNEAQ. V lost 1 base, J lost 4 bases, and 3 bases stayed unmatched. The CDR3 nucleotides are TGTGCCAGCAGCTTAGATTGGGGGGGAGAGACCCAGTACTTC. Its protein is CASSLDWGGETQYF. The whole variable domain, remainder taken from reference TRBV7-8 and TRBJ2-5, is GAGVSQSPRYKVAKRGQDVALRCDPISGHVSLFWYQQALGQGPEFLTYFQNEAQLDKSGLPSDRFFAERPEGSVSTLKIQRTQQEDSAVYLCASSLDWGGETQYFGPGTRLLVL.

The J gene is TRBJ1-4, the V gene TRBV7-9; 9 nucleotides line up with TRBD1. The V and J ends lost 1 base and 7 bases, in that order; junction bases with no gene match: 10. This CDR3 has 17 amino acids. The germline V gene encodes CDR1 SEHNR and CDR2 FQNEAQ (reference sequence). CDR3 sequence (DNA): TGTGCCAGCAGCTTAGATGGGCCTACAGGGGGCGGTGAAAAACTGTTTTTT. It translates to CASSLDGPTGGGEKLFF.

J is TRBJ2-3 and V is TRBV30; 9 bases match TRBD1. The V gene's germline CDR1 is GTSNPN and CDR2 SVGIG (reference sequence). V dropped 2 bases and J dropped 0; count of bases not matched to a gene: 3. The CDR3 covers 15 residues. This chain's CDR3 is CAWSSGTGSTDTQYF. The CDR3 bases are TGTGCCTGGAGTTCCGGGACAGGGAGCACAGATACGCAGTATTTT.

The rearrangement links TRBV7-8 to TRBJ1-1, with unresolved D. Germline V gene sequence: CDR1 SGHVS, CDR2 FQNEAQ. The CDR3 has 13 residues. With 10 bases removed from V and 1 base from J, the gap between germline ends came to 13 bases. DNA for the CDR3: TGTGCCACACAGAGGGCCTCGAACACTGAAGCTTTCTTT. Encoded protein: CATQRASNTEAFF.

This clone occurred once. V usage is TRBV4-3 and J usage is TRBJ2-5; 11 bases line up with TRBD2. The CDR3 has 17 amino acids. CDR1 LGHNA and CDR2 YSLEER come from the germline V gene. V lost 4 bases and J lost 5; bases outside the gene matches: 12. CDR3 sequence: CASSPEYSGGAGETQYF. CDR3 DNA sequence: TGCGCCAGCAGCCCCGAATATAGCGGGGGGGCCGGGGAGACCCAGTACTTC.

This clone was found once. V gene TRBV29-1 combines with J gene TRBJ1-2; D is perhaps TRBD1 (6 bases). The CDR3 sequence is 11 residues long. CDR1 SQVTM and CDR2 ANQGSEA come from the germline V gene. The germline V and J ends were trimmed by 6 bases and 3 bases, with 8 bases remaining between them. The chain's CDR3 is CSVQGHYGYTF. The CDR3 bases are TGCAGCGTACAGGGACACTATGGCTACACCTTC. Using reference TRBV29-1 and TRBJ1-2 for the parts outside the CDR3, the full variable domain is SAVISQKPSRDICQRGTSLTIQCQVDSQVTMMFWYRQQPGQSLTLIATANQGSEATYESGFVIDKFPISRPNLTFSTLTVSNMSPEDSSIYLCSVQGHYGYTFGSGTRLTVV.

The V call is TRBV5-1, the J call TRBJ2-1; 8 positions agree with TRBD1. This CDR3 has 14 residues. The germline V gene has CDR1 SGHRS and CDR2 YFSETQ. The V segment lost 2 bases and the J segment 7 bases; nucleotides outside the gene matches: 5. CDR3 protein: CASSFDRGDNEQFF. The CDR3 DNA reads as TGCGCCAGCAGCTTTGACAGGGGTGATAATGAGCAGTTCTTC. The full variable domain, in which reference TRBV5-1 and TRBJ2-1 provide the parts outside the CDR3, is KAGVTQTPRYLIKTRGQQVTLSCSPISGHRSVSWYQQTPGQGLQFLFEYFSETQRNKGNFPGRFSGRQFSNSRSEMNVSTLELGDSALYLCASSFDRGDNEQFFGPGTRLTVL.

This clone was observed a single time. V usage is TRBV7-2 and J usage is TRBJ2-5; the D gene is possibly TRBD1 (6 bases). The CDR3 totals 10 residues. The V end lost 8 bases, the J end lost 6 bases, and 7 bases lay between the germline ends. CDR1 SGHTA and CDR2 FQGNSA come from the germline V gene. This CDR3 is CASQGKTQYF. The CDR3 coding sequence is TGTGCCAGCCAGGGGAAGACCCAGTACTTC. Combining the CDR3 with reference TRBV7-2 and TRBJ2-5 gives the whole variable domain GAGVSQSPSNKVTEKGKDVELRCDPISGHTALYWYRQSLGQGLEFLIYFQGNSAPDKSGLPSDRFSAERTGGSVSTLTIQRTQQEDSAVYLCASQGKTQYFGPGTRLLVL.

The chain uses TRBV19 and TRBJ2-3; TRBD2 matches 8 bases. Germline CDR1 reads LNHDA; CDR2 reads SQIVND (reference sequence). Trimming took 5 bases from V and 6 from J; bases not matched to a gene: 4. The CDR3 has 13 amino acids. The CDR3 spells CASSSIAGDTQYF. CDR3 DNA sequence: TGTGCCAGTAGTTCTATAGCGGGGGATACGCAGTATTTT.

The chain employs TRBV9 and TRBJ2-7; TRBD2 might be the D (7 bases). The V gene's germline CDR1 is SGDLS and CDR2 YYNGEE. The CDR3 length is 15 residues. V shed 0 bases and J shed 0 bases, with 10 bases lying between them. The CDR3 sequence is CASSVGGGTSYEQYF. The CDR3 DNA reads TGTGCCAGCAGCGTAGGGGGGGGCACCTCCTACGAGCAGTACTTC.

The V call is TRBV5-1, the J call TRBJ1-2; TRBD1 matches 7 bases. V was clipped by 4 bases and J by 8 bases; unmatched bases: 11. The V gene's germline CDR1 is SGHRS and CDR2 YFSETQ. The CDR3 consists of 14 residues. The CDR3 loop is CASSPGVGGVGYTF. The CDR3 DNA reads TGCGCCAGCAGCCCGGGAGTAGGGGGCGTAGGCTACACCTTC.

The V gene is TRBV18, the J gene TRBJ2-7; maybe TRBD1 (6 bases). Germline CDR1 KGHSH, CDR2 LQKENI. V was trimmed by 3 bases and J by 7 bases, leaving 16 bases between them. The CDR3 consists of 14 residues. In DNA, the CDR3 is TGTGCCAGCTCACCTGGAACAGGGTCGTGGGAGCAGTACTTC. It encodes CASSPGTGSWEQYF.

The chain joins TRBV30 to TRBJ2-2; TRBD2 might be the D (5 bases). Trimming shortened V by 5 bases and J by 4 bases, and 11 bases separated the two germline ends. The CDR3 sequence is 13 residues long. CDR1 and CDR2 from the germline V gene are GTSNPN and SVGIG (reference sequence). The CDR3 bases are TGTGCCTGGTGCCTAGCTCCCACCGGGGAGCTGTTTTTT. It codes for CAWCLAPTGELFF.

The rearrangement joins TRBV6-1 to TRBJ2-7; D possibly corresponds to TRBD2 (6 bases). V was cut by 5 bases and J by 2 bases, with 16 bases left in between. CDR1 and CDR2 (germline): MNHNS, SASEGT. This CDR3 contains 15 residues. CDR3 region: CASSTSDGGPYEQYF. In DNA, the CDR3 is TGTGCCAGCAGTACATCAGACGGGGGTCCCTACGAGCAGTACTTC.

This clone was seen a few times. The CDR3 DNA reads as TGTGCCAGCAGTGTTAGTAGCGGGGGGGCCGGCAATGAGCAGTTCTTC. Its protein product is CASSVSSGGAGNEQFF. The V and J genes are TRBV6-1 and TRBJ2-1; TRBD2 aligns across 11 bases. Germline V gene lookup returns CDR1 MNHNS and CDR2 SASEGT. J gave up 6 bases and V 4 bases, and 8 bases lay outside the gene matches. The CDR3 runs to 16 residues.

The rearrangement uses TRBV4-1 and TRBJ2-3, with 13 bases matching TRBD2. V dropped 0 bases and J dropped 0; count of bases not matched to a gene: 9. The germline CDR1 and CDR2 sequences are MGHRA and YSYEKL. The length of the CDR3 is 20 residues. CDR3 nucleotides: TGCGCCAGCAGCCAAGAGGGACTAGCGGGGCGGAGACTCAGCACAGATACGCAGTATTTT. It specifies CASSQEGLAGRRLSTDTQYF.

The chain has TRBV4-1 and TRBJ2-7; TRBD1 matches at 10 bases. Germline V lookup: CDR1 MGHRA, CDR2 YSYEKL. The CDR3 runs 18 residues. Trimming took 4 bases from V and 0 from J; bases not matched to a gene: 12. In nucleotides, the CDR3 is TGCGCCAGCAGCCTTCACTTTGGGACAGGGGCCTTCTCCTACGAGCAGTACTTC. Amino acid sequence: CASSLHFGTGAFSYEQYF.

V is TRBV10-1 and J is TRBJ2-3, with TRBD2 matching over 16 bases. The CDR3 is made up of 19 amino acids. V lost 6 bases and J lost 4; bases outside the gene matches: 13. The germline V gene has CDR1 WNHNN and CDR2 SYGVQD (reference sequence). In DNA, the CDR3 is TGCGCCAGCAGCCCCGGGACTAGCGGGGGGGTACATCCCCCAGATACGCAGTATTTT. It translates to CASSPGTSGGVHPPDTQYF.